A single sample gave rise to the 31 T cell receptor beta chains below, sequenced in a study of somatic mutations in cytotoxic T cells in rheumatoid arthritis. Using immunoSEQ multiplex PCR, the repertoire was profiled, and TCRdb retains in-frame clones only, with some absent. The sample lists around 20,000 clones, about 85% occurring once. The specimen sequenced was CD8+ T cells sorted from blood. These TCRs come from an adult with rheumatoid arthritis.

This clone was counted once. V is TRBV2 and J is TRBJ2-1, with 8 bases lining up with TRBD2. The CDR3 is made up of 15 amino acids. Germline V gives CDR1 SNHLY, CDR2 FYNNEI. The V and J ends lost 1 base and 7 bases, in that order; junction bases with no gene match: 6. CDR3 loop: CASSEGQREWNEQFF. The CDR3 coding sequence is TGTGCCAGCAGTGAAGGCCAGCGGGAGTGGAATGAGCAGTTCTTC. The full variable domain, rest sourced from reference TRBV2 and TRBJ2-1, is EPEVTQTPSHQVTQMGQEVILRCVPISNHLYFYWYRQILGQKVEFLVSFYNNEISEKSEIFDDQFSVERPDGSNFTLKIRSTKLEDSAMYFCASSEGQREWNEQFFGPGTRLTVL.

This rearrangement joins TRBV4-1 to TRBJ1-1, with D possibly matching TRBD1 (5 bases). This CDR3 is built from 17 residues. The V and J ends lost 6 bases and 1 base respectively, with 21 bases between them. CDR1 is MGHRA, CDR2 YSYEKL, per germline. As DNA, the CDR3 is TGCGCCAGCAGTTCAAAAGGGGAGGGTATTGGGAACACTGAAGCTTTCTTT. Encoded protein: CASSSKGEGIGNTEAFF.

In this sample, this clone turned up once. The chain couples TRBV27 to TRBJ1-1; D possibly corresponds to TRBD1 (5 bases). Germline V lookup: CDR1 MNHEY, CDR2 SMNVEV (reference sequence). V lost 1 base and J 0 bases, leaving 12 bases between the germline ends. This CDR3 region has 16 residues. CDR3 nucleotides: TGTGCCAGCAGTTTATTCGGGGGGAACTTGAACACTGAAGCTTTCTTT. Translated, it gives CASSLFGGNLNTEAFF.

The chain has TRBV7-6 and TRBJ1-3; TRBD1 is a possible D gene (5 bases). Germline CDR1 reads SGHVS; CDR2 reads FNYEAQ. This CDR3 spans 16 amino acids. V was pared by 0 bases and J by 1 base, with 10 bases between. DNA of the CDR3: TGTGCCAGCAGCTTAGCGTGGGGGGAGTCTGGAAACACCATATATTTT. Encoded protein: CASSLAWGESGNTIYF.

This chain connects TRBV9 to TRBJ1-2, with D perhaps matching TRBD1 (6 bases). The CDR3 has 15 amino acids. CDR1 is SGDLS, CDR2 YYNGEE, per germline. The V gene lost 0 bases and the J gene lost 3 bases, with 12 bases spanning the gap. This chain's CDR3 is CASSVVSGDHYGYTF. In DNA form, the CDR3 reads TGTGCCAGCAGCGTAGTGTCAGGGGATCACTATGGCTACACCTTC.

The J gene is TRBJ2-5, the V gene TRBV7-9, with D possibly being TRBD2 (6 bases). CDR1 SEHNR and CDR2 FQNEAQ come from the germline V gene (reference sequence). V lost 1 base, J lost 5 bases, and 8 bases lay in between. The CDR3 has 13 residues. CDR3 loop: CASSLEAGETQYF. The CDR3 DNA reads TGTGCCAGCAGCTTAGAGGCGGGGGAGACCCAGTACTTC.

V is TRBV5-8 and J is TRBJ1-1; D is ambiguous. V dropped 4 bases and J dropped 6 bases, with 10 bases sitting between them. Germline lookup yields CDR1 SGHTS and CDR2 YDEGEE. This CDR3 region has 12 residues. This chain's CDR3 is CASSPLMAEAFF. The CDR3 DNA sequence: TGTGCCAGCAGCCCATTGATGGCTGAAGCTTTCTTT.

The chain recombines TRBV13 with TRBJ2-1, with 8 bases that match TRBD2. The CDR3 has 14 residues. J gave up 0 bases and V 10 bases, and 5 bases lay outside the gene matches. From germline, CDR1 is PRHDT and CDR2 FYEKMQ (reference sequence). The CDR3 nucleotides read TGTGCCACCACGGGAGGGGCCTCCTACAATGAGCAGTTCTTC. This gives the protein CATTGGASYNEQFF.

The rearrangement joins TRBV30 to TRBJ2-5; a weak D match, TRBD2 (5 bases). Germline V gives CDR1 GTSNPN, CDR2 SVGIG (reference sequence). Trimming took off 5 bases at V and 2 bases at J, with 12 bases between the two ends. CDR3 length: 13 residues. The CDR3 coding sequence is TGTGCCTGGCTCGCCCGGGAACAAGAGACCCAGTACTTC. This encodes CAWLAREQETQYF.

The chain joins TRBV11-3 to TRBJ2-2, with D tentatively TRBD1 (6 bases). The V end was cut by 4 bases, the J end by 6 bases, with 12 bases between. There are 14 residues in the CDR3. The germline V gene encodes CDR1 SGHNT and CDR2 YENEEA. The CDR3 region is CASSSTGLSGELFF. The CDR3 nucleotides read TGTGCCAGCAGCTCTACAGGGTTATCCGGGGAGCTGTTTTTT.

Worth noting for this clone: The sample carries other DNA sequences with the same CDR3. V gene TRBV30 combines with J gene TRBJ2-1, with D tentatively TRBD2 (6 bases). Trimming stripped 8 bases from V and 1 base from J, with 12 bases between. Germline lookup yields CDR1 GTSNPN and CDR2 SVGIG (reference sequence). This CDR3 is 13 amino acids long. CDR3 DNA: TGTGCCCGCCGGGAGAGTTCCTACAATGAGCAGTTCTTC. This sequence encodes CARRESSYNEQFF.

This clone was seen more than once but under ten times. The CDR3 loop reads CASNTGTGNQPQHF. CDR3 in DNA: TGTGCCAGCAACACCGGGACAGGGAATCAGCCCCAGCATTTT. The chain combines TRBV9 with TRBJ1-5; 9 nucleotides align to TRBD1. The CDR3 spans 14 residues. V dropped 6 bases and J dropped 4; count of bases not matched to a gene: 5. Per the germline V gene, CDR1 is SGDLS and CDR2 is YYNGEE.

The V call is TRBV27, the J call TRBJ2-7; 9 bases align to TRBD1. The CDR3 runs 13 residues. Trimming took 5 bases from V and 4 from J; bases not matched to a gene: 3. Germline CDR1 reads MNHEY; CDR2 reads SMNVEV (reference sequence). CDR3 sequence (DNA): TGTGCCAGCAGTATTGGACAGGGGTACGAGCAGTACTTC. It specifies CASSIGQGYEQYF.

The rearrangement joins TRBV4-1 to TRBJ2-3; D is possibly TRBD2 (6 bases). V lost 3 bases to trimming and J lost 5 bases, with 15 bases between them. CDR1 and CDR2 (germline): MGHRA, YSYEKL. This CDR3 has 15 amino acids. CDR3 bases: TGCGCCAGCAGCCACCAGGGCCGGGAGCGAGATACGCAGTATTTT. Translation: CASSHQGRERDTQYF.

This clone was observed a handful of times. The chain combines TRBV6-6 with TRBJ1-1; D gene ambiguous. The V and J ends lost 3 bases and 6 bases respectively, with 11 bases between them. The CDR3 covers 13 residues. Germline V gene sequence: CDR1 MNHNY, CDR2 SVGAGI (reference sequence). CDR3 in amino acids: CASSYRGSPEAFF. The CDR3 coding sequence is TGTGCCAGCAGTTATCGAGGGAGCCCTGAAGCTTTCTTT.

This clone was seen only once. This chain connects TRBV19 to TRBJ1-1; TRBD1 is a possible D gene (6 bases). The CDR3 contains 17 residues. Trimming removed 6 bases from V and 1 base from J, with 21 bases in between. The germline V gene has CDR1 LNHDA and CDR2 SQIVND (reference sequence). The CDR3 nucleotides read TGTGCCAGTAGAACAACCACACAGGGAAATAGGAACACTGAAGCTTTCTTT. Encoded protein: CASRTTTQGNRNTEAFF.

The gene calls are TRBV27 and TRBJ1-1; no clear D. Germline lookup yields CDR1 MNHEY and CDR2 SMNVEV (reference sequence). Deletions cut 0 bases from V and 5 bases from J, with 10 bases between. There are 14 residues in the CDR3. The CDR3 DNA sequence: TGTGCCAGCAGTTTATCGCTAGGAGGGACTGAAGCTTTCTTT. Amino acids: CASSLSLGGTEAFF.

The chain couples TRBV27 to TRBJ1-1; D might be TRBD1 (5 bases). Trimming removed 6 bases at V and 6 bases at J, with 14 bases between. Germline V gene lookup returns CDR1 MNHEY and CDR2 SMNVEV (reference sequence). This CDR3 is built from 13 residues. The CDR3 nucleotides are TGTGCCAGCAGGGGAGGGGTTACCGCTGAAGCTTTCTTT. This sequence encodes CASRGGVTAEAFF.

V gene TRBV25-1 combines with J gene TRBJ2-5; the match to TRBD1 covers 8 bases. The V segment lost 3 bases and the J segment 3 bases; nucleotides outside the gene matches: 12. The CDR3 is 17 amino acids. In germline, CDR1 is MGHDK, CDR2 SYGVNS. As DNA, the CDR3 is TGTGCCAGCAGTGACGAGGGCCCGACAGGGGACGAAGAGACCCAGTACTTC. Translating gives CASSDEGPTGDEETQYF.

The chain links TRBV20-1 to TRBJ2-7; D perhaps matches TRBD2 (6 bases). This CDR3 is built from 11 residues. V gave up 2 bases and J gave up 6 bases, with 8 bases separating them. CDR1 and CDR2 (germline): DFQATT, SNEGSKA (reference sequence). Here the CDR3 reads CSARHGSEQYF. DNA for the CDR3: TGCAGTGCTAGACACGGGAGCGAGCAGTACTTC.

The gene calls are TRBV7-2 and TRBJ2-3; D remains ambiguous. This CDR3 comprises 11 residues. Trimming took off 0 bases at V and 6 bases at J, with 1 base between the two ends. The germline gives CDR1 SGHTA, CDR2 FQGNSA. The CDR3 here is CASSLADTQYF. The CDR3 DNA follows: TGTGCCAGCAGCTTAGCTGATACGCAGTATTTT.

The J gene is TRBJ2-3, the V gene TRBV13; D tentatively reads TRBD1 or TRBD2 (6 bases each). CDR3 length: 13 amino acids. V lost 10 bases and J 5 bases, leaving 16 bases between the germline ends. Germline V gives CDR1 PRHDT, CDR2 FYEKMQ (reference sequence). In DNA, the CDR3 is TGTGCCACCGGAGGGGGGTTGGGAGATACGCAGTATTTT. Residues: CATGGGLGDTQYF.

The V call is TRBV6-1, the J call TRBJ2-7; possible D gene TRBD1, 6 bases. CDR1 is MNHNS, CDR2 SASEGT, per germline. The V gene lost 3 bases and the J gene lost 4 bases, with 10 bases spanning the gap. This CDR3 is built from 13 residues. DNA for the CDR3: TGTGCCAGCAGTGACCAGGGGCCATACGAGCAGTACGTC. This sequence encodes CASSDQGPYEQYV.

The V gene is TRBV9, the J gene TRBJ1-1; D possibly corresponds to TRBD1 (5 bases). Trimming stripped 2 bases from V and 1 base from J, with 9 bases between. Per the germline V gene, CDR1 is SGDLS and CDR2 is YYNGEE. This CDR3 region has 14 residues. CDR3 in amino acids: CASSVSGGNTEAFF. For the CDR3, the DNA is TGTGCCAGCAGCGTCTCGGGGGGGAACACTGAAGCTTTCTTT.

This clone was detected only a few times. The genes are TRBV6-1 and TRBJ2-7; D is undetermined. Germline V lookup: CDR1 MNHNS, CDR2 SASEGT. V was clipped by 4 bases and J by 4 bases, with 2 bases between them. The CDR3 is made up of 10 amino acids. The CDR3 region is CASSGYEQYV. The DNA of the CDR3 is TGTGCCAGCAGTGGATACGAGCAGTACGTC.

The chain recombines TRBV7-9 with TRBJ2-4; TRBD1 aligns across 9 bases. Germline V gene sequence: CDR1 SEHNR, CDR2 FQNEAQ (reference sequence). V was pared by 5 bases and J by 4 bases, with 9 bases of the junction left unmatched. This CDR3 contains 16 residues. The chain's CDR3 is CASSINRDREKNIQYF. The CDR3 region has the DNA TGTGCCAGCAGCATAAACCGGGACAGGGAGAAAAACATTCAGTACTTC.

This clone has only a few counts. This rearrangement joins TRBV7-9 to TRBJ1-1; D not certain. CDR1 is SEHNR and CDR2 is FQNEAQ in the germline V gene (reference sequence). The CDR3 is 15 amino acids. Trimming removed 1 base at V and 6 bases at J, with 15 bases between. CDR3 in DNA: TGTGCCAGCAGCTTAGTCGGGGAGTCAAGCCCTGAAGCTTTCTTT. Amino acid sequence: CASSLVGESSPEAFF.

CDR3 coding DNA: TGTGCCAGCAGCCCCGGGACAGGGTCCACCAATGAGCAGTTCTTC. Translated: CASSPGTGSTNEQFF. The chain recombines TRBV7-3 with TRBJ2-1, with 9 bases lining up with TRBD1. J was trimmed by 6 bases and V by 5 bases; bases with no gene match: 8. This CDR3 is built from 15 residues. The germline gives CDR1 SGHTA, CDR2 FQGTGA.

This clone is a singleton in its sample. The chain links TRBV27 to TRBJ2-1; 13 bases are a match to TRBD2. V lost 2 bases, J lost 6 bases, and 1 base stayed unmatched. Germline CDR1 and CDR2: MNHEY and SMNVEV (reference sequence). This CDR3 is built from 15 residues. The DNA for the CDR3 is TGTGCCAGCAGTTTAACTAGCGGGAGGGGCAATGAGCAGTTCTTC. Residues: CASSLTSGRGNEQFF.

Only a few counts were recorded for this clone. The CDR3: CASSTGGTGELFF. The CDR3 region has the DNA TGTGCCAGCAGCACAGGGGGCACCGGGGAGCTGTTTTTT. The rearrangement uses TRBV6-4 and TRBJ2-2; 8 bases line up with TRBD1. This CDR3 is 13 amino acids long. The V segment lost 6 bases and the J segment 4 bases; nucleotides outside the gene matches: 1. Germline lookup yields CDR1 MRHNA and CDR2 SNTAGT.

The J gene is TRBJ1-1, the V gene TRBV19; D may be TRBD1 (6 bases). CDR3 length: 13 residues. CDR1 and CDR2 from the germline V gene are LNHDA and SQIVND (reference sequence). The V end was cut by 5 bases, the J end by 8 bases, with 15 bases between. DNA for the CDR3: TGTGCCAGTAGTCCCACCACCGGGACAGAAGCTTTCTTT. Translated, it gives CASSPTTGTEAFF.